The entry that follows covers one TCR beta chain sequence. With V trimmed by 3 bases and J by 4 bases, 7 bases remained unmatched. CDR3 length: 15 residues. Germline CDR1 reads SGHDN; CDR2 reads FVKESK. This specimen belongs to a study of control samples from healthy donors and cancer patients. Generated by immunoSEQ multiplex PCR, the TCRdb table keeps only in-frame clones and is missing some. The table has about 120,000 clones, about 90% seen once. The rearrangement uses TRBV14 and TRBJ2-7; 9 nucleotides match TRBD1. This receptor was identified in a man aged 18 to 29 in good health. Sequencing input: blood. CDR3 nucleotides: TGTGCCAGCAGCCACCCCACAGGGGGCCTATACGAGCAGTACTTC. It translates to CASSHPTGGLYEQYF.